This TCR beta chain was recovered during a study of cytomegalovirus exposure and HLA in healthy donors. Regarding the study as a whole: About 87% or about 30% of the time was how often most TCR beta V segments were productive, according to an earlier analysis. Some V segments, including TRBV6-2 and TRBV6-3, were excluded as indistinguishable. Among the sequence variants, a highly shared cluster was likely an artifact of sequencing.

Concerning this clone itself: The antigen is unknown.

The V gene end was trimmed by 5 bases and the J gene end by 6 bases; junction bases not matched to a gene: 9. CDR3 length: 13 amino acids. Germline V gene sequence: CDR1 GTSNPN, CDR2 SVGIG (reference sequence). The PCR contained 60 Vbeta and 13 Jbeta primers. Produced via immunoSEQ multiplex PCR; TCRdb's table is partial and in-frame only. The sample includes about 110,000 clones, 71% of them seen just once. Sequencing was done on a sample of PBMCs. The TCR sequence derives from a female donor in good health and CMV-seronegative. The chain combines TRBV30 with TRBJ1-1; 7 positions match TRBD1. The CDR3 region is CAWSRGLSAEAFF. For the CDR3, the DNA is TGTGCCTGGTCCAGGGGGTTAAGCGCTGAAGCTTTCTTT.